What follows is one T cell receptor beta chain and its context. Though probably carrying unrecorded immune exposures, donors were nominally healthy at sampling. This entry belongs to a study of cytomegalovirus exposure and HLA in healthy donors. PCR amplification relied on 60 Vbeta primers (plus 13 Jbeta primers). In the source study's methods: About 12 million shared chains were among the roughly 80 million unique TCR beta chains that a later analysis counted. Sequencing was performed with immunoSEQ multiplex PCR; in TCRdb, only in-frame clones are kept and a portion is missing. That table furnishes V, J and clone size, whereas the DNA furnished D and trimming. Of roughly 180,000 clones in the sample, approximately 9.5% are singletons; the top ten hold 1% to 1.5%. Material: PBMCs. The source of this sequence is a woman in her 30s in good health and CMV-seropositive.

The CDR3 DNA sequence: TGTGCCAGCAGCCCCGGAGGTCTCTACGAGCAGTACTTC. As protein: CASSPGGLYEQYF. The chain is built from TRBV11-2 and TRBJ2-7; D might be TRBD2 (5 bases). The germline V and J ends were trimmed by 5 bases and 3 bases, with 11 bases remaining between them. Germline V CDR1 and CDR2: SGHAT, FQNNGV. CDR3 length equals 13 residues. The variable domain in full, completed from reference TRBV11-2 and TRBJ2-7, reads EAGVAQSPRYKIIEKRQSVAFWCNPISGHATLYWYQQILGQGPKLLIQFQNNGVVDDSQLPKDRFSAERLKGVDSTLKIQPAKLEDSAVYLCASSPGGLYEQYFGPGTRLTVT.